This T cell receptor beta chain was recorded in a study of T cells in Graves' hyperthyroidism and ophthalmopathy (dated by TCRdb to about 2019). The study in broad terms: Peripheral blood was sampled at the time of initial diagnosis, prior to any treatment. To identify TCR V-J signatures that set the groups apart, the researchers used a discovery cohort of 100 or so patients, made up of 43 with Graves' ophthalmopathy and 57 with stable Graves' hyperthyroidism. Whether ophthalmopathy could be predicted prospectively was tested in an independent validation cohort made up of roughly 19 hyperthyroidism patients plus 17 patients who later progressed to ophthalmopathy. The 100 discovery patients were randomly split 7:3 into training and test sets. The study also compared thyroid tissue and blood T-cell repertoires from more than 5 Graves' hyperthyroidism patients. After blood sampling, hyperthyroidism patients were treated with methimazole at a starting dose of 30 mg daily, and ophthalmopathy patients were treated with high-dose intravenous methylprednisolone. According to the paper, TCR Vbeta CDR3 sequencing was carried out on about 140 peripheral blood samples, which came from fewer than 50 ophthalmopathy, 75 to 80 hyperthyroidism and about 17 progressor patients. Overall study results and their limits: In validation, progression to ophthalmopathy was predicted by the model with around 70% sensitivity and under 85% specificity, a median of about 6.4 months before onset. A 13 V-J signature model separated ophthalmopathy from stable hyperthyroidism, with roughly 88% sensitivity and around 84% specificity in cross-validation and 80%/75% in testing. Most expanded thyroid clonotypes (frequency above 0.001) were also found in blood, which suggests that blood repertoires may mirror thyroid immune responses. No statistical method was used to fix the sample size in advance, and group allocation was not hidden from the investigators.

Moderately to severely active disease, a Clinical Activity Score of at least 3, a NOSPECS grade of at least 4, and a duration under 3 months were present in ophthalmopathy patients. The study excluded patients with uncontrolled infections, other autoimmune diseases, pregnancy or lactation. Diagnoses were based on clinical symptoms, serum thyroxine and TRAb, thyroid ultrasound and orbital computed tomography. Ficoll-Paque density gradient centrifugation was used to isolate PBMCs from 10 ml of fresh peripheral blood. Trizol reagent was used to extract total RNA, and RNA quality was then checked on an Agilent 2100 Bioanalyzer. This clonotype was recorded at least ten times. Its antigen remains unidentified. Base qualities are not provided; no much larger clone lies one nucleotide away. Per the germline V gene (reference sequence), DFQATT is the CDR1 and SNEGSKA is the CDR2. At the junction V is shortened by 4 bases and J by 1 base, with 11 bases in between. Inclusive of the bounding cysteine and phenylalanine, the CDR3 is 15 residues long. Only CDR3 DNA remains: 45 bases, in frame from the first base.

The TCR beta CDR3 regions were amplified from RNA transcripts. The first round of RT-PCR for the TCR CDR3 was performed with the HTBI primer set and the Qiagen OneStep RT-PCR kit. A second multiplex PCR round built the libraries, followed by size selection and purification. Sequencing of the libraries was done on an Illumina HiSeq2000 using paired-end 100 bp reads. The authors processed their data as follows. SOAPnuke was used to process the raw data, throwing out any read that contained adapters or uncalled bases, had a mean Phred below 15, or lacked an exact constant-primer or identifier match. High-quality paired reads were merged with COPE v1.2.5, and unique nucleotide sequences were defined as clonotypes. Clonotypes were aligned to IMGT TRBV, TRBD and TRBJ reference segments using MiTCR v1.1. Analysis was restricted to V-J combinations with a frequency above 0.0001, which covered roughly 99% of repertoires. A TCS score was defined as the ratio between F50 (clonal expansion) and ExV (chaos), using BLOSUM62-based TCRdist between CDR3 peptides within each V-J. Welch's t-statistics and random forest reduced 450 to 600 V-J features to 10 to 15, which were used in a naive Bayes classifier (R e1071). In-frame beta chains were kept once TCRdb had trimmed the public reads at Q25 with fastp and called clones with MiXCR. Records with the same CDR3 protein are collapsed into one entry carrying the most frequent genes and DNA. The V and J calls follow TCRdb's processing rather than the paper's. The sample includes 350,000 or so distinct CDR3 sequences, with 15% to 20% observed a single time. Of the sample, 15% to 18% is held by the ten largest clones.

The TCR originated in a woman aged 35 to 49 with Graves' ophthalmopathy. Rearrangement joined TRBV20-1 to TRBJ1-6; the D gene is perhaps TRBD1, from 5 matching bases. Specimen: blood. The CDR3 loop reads CSAKVGGSYNSPLHF. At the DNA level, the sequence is TGCAGTGCTAAGGTGGGGGGGTCCTATAATTCACCCCTCCACTTT.